The 19 T cell receptor beta chains below all came from one sample that was sequenced in a study of identical twins. One entry per CDR3 protein, called by TCRdb with MiXCR from the 5' RACE reads. The data show 700,000 to 950,000 distinct CDR3 sequences, 10% to 15% seen once. The same specimen was also included in a second study, on yellow fever vaccine responses in identical twins.

Material for sequencing was PBMCs. The source is a woman in her late teens or twenties in good health.

With respect to this clonotype: At one of its ends the junction is not consistent with the germline gene, which may arise from a read error. The V gene is TRBV15, the J gene TRBJ2-1; a possible D gene is TRBD1 (7 bases). Germline V CDR1 and CDR2: LNHNV, YYDKDF (reference sequence). The CDR3 covers 14 residues. The CDR3 nucleotides read TGTGCCACCAGCAGAGAGGGGACAGAACCCCCGGGGGTCTTC. Translation gives CATSREGTEPPGVF. The full variable domain, completed using reference TRBV15 and TRBJ2-1, is DAMVIQNPRYQVTQFGKPVTLSCSQTLNHNVMYWYQQKSSQAPKLLFHYYDKDFNNEADTPDNFQSRRPNTSFCFLDIRSPGLGDTAMYLCATSREGTEPPGVFGPGTRLTVL.

This clonotype was seen more than once but under ten times. The chain combines TRBV6-5 with TRBJ1-6; D uncertain. Germline lookup yields CDR1 MNHEY and CDR2 SVGAGI. This CDR3 comprises 14 residues. V was cut by 2 bases and J by 7 bases, with 9 bases left in between. The chain's CDR3 is CASSYGRPNSPLHF. The CDR3 bases are TGTGCCAGCAGTTACGGACGGCCCAATTCACCCCTCCACTTT.

The rearrangement links TRBV29-1 to TRBJ2-5, with D possibly matching TRBD2 (6 bases). CDR3 length equals 14 residues. Germline V gene data show CDR1 as SQVTM and CDR2 as ANQGSEA. V was trimmed by 7 bases and J by 5 bases, leaving 20 bases between them. The DNA of the CDR3 is TGCAGCGGGAAGACTAGTTTAGTATCGGAGACCCAGTACTTC. Amino acid sequence: CSGKTSLVSETQYF.

The chain employs TRBV6-1 and TRBJ1-1, with D perhaps matching TRBD1 (5 bases). This CDR3 is built from 13 residues. The germline gives CDR1 MNHNS, CDR2 SASEGT. Trimming removed 6 bases at V and 10 bases at J, with 18 bases between. The CDR3 region is CASRSGGAGRAFF. DNA of the CDR3: TGTGCCAGCAGATCCGGTGGGGCAGGACGAGCTTTCTTT.

This clonotype occurred once. The chain employs TRBV2 and TRBJ2-7; D is undetermined. V was pared by 7 bases and J by 5 bases, with 12 bases between. CDR3 size: 12 residues. Per the germline V gene, CDR1 is SNHLY and CDR2 is FYNNEI. The CDR3 loop reads CASITELNEQYF. CDR3 coding DNA: TGTGCCAGCATAACGGAACTCAACGAGCAGTACTTC.

The chain is built from TRBV15 and TRBJ1-1; D unclear. Trimming pared 0 bases from V and 4 bases from J, leaving 27 bases between. Germline CDR1 LNHNV, CDR2 YYDKDF (reference sequence). The CDR3 is made up of 20 amino acids. CDR3 in amino acids: CATSRDSFSTPAGLVTEAFF. The CDR3 DNA reads as TGTGCCACCAGCAGAGATTCGTTTAGCACTCCAGCAGGTCTAGTCACTGAAGCTTTCTTT.

In this sample, this clonotype turned up a few times. V gene TRBV12-3 or TRBV12-4 combines with J gene TRBJ1-5, with 8 nucleotides matching TRBD1. The CDR3 covers 15 residues. J lost 1 base, V lost 5 bases, and 4 bases had no gene match. The CDR3 nucleotides are TGTGCCAGCAGTGCGGACAGGGTAAGCAATCAGCCCCAGCATTTT. Its protein is CASSADRVSNQPQHF.

This clonotype appeared a few times. The CDR3 nucleotides are TGTGCCAGCACCACGCAGGGGGCGGCTCAGCCCCAGCATTTT. It yields the protein CASTTQGAAQPQHF. The chain links TRBV12-3 or TRBV12-4 to TRBJ1-5, with TRBD1 matching 8 bases. The V segment lost 7 bases and the J segment 6 bases; nucleotides outside the gene matches: 8. The length of the CDR3 is 14 residues.

The chain employs TRBV4-1 and TRBJ1-1; the match to TRBD1 covers 7 bases. V lost 1 base and J lost 3; bases outside the gene matches: 11. CDR1 is MGHRA, CDR2 YSYEKL, per germline. There are 17 residues in the CDR3. CDR3 in amino acids: CASSQVAGGRWDTEAFF. CDR3 nucleotide sequence: TGCGCCAGCAGCCAAGTGGCAGGGGGGCGCTGGGACACTGAAGCTTTCTTT.

This clonotype was picked up many times. The rearrangement joins TRBV5-1 to TRBJ1-5; D might be TRBD1 (6 bases). With 4 bases removed from V and 3 bases from J, the gap between germline ends came to 11 bases. The CDR3 has 14 residues. Germline assignment: CDR1 SGHRS and CDR2 YFSETQ. The CDR3: CASSTGQNNQPQHF. Written as DNA, the CDR3 is TGCGCCAGCAGCACTGGACAGAACAATCAGCCCCAGCATTTT.

Many counts were recorded for this clonotype. This chain joins TRBV10-3 and TRBJ1-6, with D possibly TRBD1 on 6 matching bases. Per germline, CDR1 ENHRY and CDR2 SYGVKD. The CDR3 has 17 amino acids. V shed 0 bases and J shed 7 bases, with 16 bases lying between them. The CDR3 DNA reads as TGTGCCATCAGTGAGTCGACGTTGGGGGCGCAAAATTCACCCCTCCACTTT. Its protein is CAISESTLGAQNSPLHF.

V is TRBV20-1 and J is TRBJ1-5; D not certain. Germline-derived CDR1 and CDR2 are DFQATT and SNEGSKA (reference sequence). V lost 0 bases and J lost 1, with 10 bases in between. The CDR3 is 15 residues long. CDR3 region: CSARDPQSSNQPQHF. CDR3 DNA: TGCAGTGCTAGAGATCCCCAATCAAGCAATCAGCCCCAGCATTTT.

This chain connects TRBV29-1 to TRBJ2-3; D is possibly TRBD1 (5 bases). Germline V CDR1 and CDR2: SQVTM, ANQGSEA. The ends were cut back, 7 bases at V and 1 base at J, with 15 bases in the middle. There are 14 residues in the CDR3. Written as DNA, the CDR3 is TGCAGCGGGAAGGTGGCCAGGGGCACAGATACGCAGTATTTT. It specifies CSGKVARGTDTQYF.

This chain uses TRBV3-1 with TRBJ1-1, with TRBD1 matching 7 bases. Germline V gives CDR1 LGHDT, CDR2 YNNKEL (reference sequence). Trimming cost V 0 bases and J 1 base; bases outside gene matches: 5. There are 16 residues in the CDR3. The CDR3 DNA is TGTGCCAGCAGCCAAGAGAGGGGGCTTCCGAACACTGAAGCTTTCTTT. It codes for CASSQERGLPNTEAFF.

V usage is TRBV5-1 and J usage is TRBJ2-7; D may match TRBD1 or TRBD2 (6 bases each). Germline V lookup: CDR1 SGHRS, CDR2 YFSETQ. Trimming stripped 2 bases from V and 4 bases from J, with 13 bases between. The CDR3 has 14 amino acids. CDR3 DNA sequence: TGCGCCAGCAGCTTAGGGGGGACGGATTACGAGCAGTACGTC. It encodes CASSLGGTDYEQYV.

This clonotype has more than one count but fewer than ten. This sequence joins TRBV12-3 or TRBV12-4 and TRBJ2-5; TRBD2 agrees at 10 bases. The CDR3 covers 20 residues. V lost 7 bases to trimming and J lost 4 bases; unmatched junction nucleotides: 24. CDR3 in amino acids: CASTQSSTASGGIGGETQYF. The CDR3 nucleotides read TGTGCCAGCACCCAGTCAAGCACGGCTAGCGGGGGTATAGGAGGAGAGACCCAGTACTTC.

This clonotype has a handful of counts. The chain recombines TRBV20-1 with TRBJ2-5; D perhaps matches TRBD2 (7 bases). Germline V lookup: CDR1 DFQATT, CDR2 SNEGSKA (reference sequence). V gave up 5 bases and J gave up 5 bases, with 21 bases separating them. This CDR3 region has 15 residues. Here the CDR3 DNA reads TGCAGTGCTGGGCTGGGGGCGGGGGTGATTGAGACCCAGTACTTC. Its translation: CSAGLGAGVIETQYF.

The table lists this clonotype with a few counts. The rearrangement links TRBV7-2 to TRBJ2-3, with 8 positions matching TRBD2. Germline values: CDR1 SGHTA, CDR2 FQGNSA. V was clipped by 3 bases and J by 3 bases; unmatched bases: 8. This CDR3 spans 16 amino acids. CDR3 DNA: TGTGCCAGCAGCTTGCCGGGACTAGATCTAACAGATACGCAGTATTTT. This translates into CASSLPGLDLTDTQYF.

The V gene is TRBV28, the J gene TRBJ2-1, with 7 bases aligning to TRBD1. V shed 6 bases, J shed 9 bases, and the junction held 14 bases outside the gene matches. This CDR3 is 15 amino acids long. Germline loops: CDR1 MDHEN, CDR2 SYDVKM. Written as DNA, the CDR3 is TGTGCCAGCAGCCCAACTAGAGGGGGCGCAAGTGAGCAGTTCTTC. It encodes CASSPTRGGASEQFF.